This T cell receptor (beta chain) was obtained from a study of control samples from healthy donors and cancer patients. TCRdb's copy holds only in-frame clones and misses some; the assay was immunoSEQ multiplex PCR. The data show about 83,000 clones, roughly 91% seen once. The CDR3 has 12 amino acids. Trimming took off 6 bases at V and 2 bases at J, with 8 bases between the two ends. J is TRBJ2-7 and V is TRBV12-3 or TRBV12-4; D tentatively fits TRBD1 or TRBD2 (5 bases each). This receptor was obtained from a man aged 30 to 45 in good health. The material sequenced was blood. The CDR3 spells CASRGRAYEQYF. As DNA, the CDR3 is TGTGCCAGCAGGGGACGGGCCTACGAGCAGTACTTC.